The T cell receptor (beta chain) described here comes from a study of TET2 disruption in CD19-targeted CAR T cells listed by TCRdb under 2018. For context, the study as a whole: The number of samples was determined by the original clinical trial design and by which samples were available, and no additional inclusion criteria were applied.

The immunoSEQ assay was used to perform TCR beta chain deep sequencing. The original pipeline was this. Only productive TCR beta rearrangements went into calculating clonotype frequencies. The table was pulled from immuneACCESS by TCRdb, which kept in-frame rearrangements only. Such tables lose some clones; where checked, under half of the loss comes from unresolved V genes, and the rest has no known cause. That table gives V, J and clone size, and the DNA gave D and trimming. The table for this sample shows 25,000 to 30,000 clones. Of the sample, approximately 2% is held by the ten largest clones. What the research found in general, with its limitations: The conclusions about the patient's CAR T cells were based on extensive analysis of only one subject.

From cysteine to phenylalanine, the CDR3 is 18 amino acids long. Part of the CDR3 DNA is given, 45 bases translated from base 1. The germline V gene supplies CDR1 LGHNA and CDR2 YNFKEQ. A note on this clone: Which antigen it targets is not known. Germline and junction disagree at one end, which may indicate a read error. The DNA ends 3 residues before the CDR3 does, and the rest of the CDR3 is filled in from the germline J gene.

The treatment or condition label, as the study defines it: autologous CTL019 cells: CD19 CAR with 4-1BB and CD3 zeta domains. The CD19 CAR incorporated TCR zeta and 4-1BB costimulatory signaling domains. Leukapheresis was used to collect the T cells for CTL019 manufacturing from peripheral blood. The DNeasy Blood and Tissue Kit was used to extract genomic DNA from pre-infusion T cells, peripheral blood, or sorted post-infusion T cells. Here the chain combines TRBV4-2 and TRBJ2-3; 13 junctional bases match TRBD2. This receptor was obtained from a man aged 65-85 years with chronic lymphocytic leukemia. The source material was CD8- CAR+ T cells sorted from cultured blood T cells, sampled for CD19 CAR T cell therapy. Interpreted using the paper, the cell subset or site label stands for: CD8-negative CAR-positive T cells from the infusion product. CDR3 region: CASSRGTSGAASTDTQYF. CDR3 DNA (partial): TGCGCCAGCAGCCGAGGGACTAGCGGGGCCGCTAGCACAGATACG.